This paragraph covers one T cell receptor (beta chain) sequence. This clone has only one observation. Its cognate antigen has yet to be identified. Base qualities are not provided; no much larger clone lies one nucleotide away. TCRbeta CDR3 regions were amplified from genomic DNA by means of the immunoSEQ Assay, a bias-controlled multiplex PCR. The authors' pipeline ran thus. The number of nucleated cells in each sample was estimated by amplification of reference gene primers within the assay. Sequence reads were collapsed and filtered to measure the absolute abundance of every unique TCRbeta CDR3 rearrangement. For each sample, productive Simpson clonality was calculated as the square root of Simpson's diversity index over productive rearrangements. Drawn from immuneACCESS, this table holds only the in-frame rearrangements with V and J called that TCRdb kept. Clones are partly lost; checked studies trace under half to an unresolved V gene and leave the rest unexplained. V and J calls and clone size are as listed in that table; D and trimming were resolved from the DNA. This sample has about 320,000 clones in its table, and roughly 90% of those were observed once. 2.6% of the sample is taken by the ten largest.

This sample was included in a study of blood T cell repertoires in COVID-19 (dated by TCRdb to about 2020). Background for the entire study: Samples covering the acute and convalescent phases of COVID-19 were provided by collaborators in the United States, Italy and Spain. The prospective study material was composed of cDNA or gDNA derived from T cells, B-cell-depleted T cells, or PBMCs. Subjects who had been exposed to COVID-19, were actively infected with it, or had recovered from it provided the deeply sampled blood TCRbeta repertoires that made up the dataset. A freely available public database, intended as a resource for researchers studying the immune response to SARS-CoV-2, is where the repertoires were released. The samples were drawn from the first 160 participants of the ongoing ImmuneRACE study and from 1,254 subjects provided by 6 global collaborators. Sample metadata almost always included a de-identified subject ID, COVID-19 status, age in years and sex. Where available, HLA class I and class II types were taken from metadata supplied by the sample provider and were not determined by assay-based typing. The paper's findings and limits, for the study overall: Clinical and demographic metadata were provided uncurated, with the amount varying by source and participant.

From the cysteine through the phenylalanine, the CDR3 covers 13 amino acids. Only CDR3 DNA remains: 39 bases, in frame from the first base. From V the trimming removes 6 bases and from J it removes 3 bases, while the gene matches leave 5 bases of the junction unaccounted for. Participants in the prospective study were aged about 18 to 100 years, lived in about two dozen United States geographic areas, and enrolled through a virtual design. In the prospective study, participants were assigned to cohorts based on the clinical history participants reported in a screening survey and a study questionnaire. ImmuneRACE Cohort 3 recovered participants were defined by two consecutive negative NP/OP PCR tests, healthcare professional clearance, or symptom resolution. Each participant in the prospective study had whole blood, serum and a nasopharyngeal or oropharyngeal swab collected by mobile phlebotomists. Over a roughly 2-month period, participants in the prospective study had the option of providing additional blood draws and questionnaires. Before DNA extraction, blood samples from the prospective study were shipped at room temperature or frozen.

The clonotype comes from a man aged 60 to 69 who had recovered from COVID-19. Source material: PBMCs or T cells enriched from blood (not recorded which). This chain joins TRBV12-3 or TRBV12-4 to TRBJ2-7, with 7 bases in between that match TRBD2. Here the CDR3 is given as CASSPSGNYEQYF. Read as DNA, the sequence is TGTGCCAGCAGCCCAAGCGGGAACTACGAGCAGTACTTC.